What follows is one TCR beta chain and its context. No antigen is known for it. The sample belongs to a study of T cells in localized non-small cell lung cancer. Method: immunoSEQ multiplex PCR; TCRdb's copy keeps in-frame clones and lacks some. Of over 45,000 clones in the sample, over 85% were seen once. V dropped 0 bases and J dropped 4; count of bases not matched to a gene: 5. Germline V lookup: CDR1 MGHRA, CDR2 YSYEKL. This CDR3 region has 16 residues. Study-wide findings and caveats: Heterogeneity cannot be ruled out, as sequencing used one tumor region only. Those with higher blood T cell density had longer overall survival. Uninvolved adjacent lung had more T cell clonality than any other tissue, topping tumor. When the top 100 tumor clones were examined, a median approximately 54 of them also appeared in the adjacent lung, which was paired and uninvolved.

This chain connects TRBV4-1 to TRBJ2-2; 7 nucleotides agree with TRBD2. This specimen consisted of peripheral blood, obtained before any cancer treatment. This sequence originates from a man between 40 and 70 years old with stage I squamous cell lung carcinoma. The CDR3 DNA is TGCGCCAGCAGCCAAGATCGGGGGAGGGCCACCGGGGAGCTGTTTTTT. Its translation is CASSQDRGRATGELFF.